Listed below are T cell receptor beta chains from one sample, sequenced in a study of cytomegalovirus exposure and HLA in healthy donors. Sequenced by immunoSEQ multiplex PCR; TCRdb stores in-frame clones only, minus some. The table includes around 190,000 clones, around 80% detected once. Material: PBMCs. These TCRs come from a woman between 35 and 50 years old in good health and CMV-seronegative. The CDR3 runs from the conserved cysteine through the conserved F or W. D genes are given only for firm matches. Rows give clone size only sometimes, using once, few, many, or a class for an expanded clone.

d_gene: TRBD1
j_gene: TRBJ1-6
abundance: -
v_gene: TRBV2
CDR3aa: CASIRQGGDRGTPLHF
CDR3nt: TGTGCCAGCATCCGCCAGGGAGGGGACAGGGGTACACCCCTCCACTTT

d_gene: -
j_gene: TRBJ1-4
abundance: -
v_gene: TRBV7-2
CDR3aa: CASSLEGTRGEKLFF
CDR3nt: TGTGCCAGCAGCTTAGAGGGCACCCGGGGGGAAAAACTGTTTTTT

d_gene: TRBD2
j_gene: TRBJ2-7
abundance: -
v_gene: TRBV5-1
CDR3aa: CASSLAGGGASYEQYF
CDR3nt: TGCGCCAGCAGCTTGGCCGGCGGGGGGGCCTCCTACGAGCAGTACTTC

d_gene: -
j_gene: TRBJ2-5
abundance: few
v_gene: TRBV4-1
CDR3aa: CASSQQEGGLRETQYF
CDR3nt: TGCGCCAGCAGCCAGCAAGAGGGGGGGCTTAGAGAGACCCAGTACTTC

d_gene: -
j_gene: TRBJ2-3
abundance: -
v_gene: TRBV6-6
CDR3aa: CASSYQGRDTQYF
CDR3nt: TGTGCCAGCAGTTACCAGGGGCGGGATACGCAGTATTTT

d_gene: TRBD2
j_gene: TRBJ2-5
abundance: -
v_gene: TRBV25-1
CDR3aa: CASSVGLAGGRQETQYF
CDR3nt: TGTGCCAGCAGTGTAGGACTAGCGGGAGGGCGGCAAGAGACCCAGTACTTC

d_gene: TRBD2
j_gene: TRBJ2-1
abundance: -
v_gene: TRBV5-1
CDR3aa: CASSPLAGASGEQFF
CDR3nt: TGCGCCAGCAGTCCACTAGCGGGAGCATCGGGTGAGCAGTTCTTC

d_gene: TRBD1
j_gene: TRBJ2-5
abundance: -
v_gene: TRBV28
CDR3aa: CASLEQGALETQYF
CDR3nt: TGTGCCAGCCTGGAACAGGGGGCCTTGGAGACCCAGTACTTC

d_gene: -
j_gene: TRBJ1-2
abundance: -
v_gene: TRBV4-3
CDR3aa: CASSPRLGSDTNYGYTF
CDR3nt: TGCGCCAGCAGCCCCCGTTTAGGGAGTGATACTAACTATGGCTACACCTTC

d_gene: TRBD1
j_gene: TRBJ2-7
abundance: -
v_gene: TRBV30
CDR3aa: CAHDRDRGNEQYF
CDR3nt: TGTGCCCACGACAGGGACCGAGGGAACGAGCAGTACTTC

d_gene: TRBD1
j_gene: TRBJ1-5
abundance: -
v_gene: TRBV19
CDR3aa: CATKRQGDNQPQHF
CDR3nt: TGTGCCACAAAGCGACAGGGCGACAATCAGCCCCAGCATTTT

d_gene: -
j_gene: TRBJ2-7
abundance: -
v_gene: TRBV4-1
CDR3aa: CASSQVRTDYEQYF
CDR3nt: TGCGCCAGCAGCCAAGTCAGGACAGACTACGAGCAGTACTTC

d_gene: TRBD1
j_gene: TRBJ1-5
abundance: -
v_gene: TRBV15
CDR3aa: CATSRAGTGERAQHF
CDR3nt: TGTGCCACCAGCAGAGCCGGGACAGGGGAAAGGGCCCAGCATTTT

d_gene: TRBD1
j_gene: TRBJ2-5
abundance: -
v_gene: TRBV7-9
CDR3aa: CASSDTDRGLVEKETQYF
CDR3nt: TGTGCCAGCAGCGACACCGACAGGGGGTTAGTGGAGAAAGAGACCCAGTACTTC